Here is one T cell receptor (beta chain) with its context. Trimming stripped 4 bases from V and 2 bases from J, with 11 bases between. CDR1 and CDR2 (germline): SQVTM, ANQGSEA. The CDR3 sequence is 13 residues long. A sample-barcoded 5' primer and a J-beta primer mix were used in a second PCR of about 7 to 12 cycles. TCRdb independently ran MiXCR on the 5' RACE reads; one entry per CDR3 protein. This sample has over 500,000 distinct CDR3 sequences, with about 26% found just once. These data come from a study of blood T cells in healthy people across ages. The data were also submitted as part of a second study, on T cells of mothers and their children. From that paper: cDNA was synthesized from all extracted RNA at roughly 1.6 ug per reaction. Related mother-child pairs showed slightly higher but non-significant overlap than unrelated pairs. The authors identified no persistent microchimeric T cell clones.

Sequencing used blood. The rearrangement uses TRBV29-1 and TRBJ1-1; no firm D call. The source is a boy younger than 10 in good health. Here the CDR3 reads CSVVPQSNTEAFF. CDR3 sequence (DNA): TGCAGCGTTGTCCCCCAGTCTAACACTGAAGCTTTCTTT.